This T cell receptor (beta chain) was found in a study of immune evolution from preneoplasia to lung adenocarcinoma. Regarding the study as a whole: Compared with EGFR-mutant or double wild-type lesions, KRAS-mutant nodules were more clonal.

Patients had resection in Japan or China between the mid-2010s and the late 2010s. The CDR3 runs 15 residues. The germline CDR1 and CDR2 sequences are SEHNR and FQNEAQ (reference sequence). Clones were read by immunoSEQ multiplex PCR, and TCRdb kept only the in-frame ones, dropping some. The table shows under 3,500 clones, with 80% occurring only once. Details on this clone: Antigen unknown. The junction differs from germline at one of its ends, possibly a read error.

This TCR was sampled from a person aged 55-80 years with invasive lung adenocarcinoma. Sequencing was performed on FFPE invasive lung adenocarcinoma tissue. The chain joins TRBV7-9 to TRBJ1-5; no definite D call. CDR3 in DNA: TGTGCCAACAGCCTCGGAGCAGATCCTAATCAGCCCCAGCATTTT. This sequence encodes CANSLGADPNQPQHF.